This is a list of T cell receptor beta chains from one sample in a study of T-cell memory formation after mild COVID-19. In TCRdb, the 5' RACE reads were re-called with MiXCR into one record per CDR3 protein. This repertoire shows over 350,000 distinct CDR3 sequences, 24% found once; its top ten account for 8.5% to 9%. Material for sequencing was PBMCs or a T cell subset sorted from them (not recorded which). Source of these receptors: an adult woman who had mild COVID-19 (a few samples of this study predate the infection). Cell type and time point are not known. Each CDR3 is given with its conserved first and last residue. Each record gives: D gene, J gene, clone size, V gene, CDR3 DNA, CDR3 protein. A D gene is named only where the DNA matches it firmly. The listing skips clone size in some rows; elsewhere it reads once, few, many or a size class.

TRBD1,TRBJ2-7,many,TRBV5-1,TGCGCCAGCAGCTTGCCCGGGACAGGGGGTAAGGAGCAGTACTTC,CASSLPGTGGKEQYF
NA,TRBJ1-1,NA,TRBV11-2,TGTGCCAGCAGCAAAGATGGTGGGGTTGGCACTGAAGCTTTCTTT,CASSKDGGVGTEAFF
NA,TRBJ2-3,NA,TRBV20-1,TGCAGTGCTAGAGCGTTGGCAGCCCAATCGGCCACAGATACGCAGTATTTT,CSARALAAQSATDTQYF
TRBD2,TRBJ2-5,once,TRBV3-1,TGTGCCAGCAGCCAACAGGGCGGGGGAGAGGAGTACTTC,CASSQQGGGEEYF
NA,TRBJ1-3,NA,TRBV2,TGTGCCAGCGGACAACAGGGAATGGCTGGAAACACCATATATTTT,CASGQQGMAGNTIYF
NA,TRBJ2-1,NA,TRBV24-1,TGTGCCACCAGTGATTACGAGGGGGGCTCCATGGGTGAGCAGTTCTTC,CATSDYEGGSMGEQFF
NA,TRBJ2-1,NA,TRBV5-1,TGCGCCAGCAGCTTGGAAGGGGTCAATGAGCAGTTCTTC,CASSLEGVNEQFF
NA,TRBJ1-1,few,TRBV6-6,TGTGCCAGCAGTCCCATCGGGGGGCGGACTGAAGCTTTCTTT,CASSPIGGRTEAFF
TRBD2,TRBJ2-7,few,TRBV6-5,TGTGCCAGCAGTACCTCAGCGGGAGGGCCCTACGAGCAGTACTTC,CASSTSAGGPYEQYF
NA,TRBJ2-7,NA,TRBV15,TGTGCCACCAGCAGGGGTAAAGCGGCCTCCTACGAGCAGTACTTC,CATSRGKAASYEQYF
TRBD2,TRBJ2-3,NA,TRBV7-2,TGTGCCAGCAGCCCTCGTCATGTCGGGGGGACAGATACGCAGTATTTT,CASSPRHVGGTDTQYF
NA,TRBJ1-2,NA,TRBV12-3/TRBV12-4,TGTGCCAGCAGTCTCTGGGGATCTAACTATGGCTACACCTTC,CASSLWGSNYGYTF
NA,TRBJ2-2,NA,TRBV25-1,TGTGCCAGCAGTGAACAGGGCCACGGGGAGCTGTTTTTT,CASSEQGHGELFF
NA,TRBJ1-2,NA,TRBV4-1,TGCGCCAGCAGCCAACTATTGGGACGGAACTATGGCTACACCTTC,CASSQLLGRNYGYTF
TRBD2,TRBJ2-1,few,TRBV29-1,TGCAGCGTTGAAGATGCCGGGACTAGCTCCTACAATGAGCAGTTCTTC,CSVEDAGTSSYNEQFF